The next 5 T cell receptor beta chains were all read from a single sample in a study of blood T cell repertoires in COVID-19 (dated by TCRdb to the early 2020s). Preparation of the library involved the immunoSEQ multiplex PCR assay. TCRdb took this table from immuneACCESS and kept in-frame rearrangements with V and J called. Such tables lack part of the clones; where checked against another copy, unresolved V genes explain under half of the gap, and the rest is unexplained. The sample records over 350,000 clones, 88% of which are singletons. The top ten hold approximately 1.2% of the sample. The sample consisted of PBMCs or T cells enriched from blood (not recorded which). These receptors all stem from a woman younger than 30 who had recovered from COVID-19.

The chain links TRBV29-1 to TRBJ1-1; TRBD1 aligns across 7 bases. Germline lookup yields CDR1 SQVTM and CDR2 ANQGSEA. The CDR3 is 14 residues long. J lost 4 bases, V lost 6 bases, and 11 bases had no gene match. Here the CDR3 reads CSVPRQGRVTEAFF. The DNA of the CDR3 is TGCAGCGTACCAAGACAGGGCAGGGTCACTGAAGCTTTCTTT.

The chain employs TRBV28 and TRBJ1-6; D remains unclear. Between the trimmed V and J ends, which lost 2 bases and 7 bases, there was a span of 3 bases. Per germline, CDR1 MDHEN and CDR2 SYDVKM. CDR3 length: 12 amino acids. CDR3 sequence: CASSLENSPLHF. DNA of the CDR3: TGTGCCAGCAGTTTAGAGAATTCACCCCTCCACTTT.

The rearrangement links TRBV5-1 to TRBJ1-4; D is possibly TRBD1 (6 bases). The germline V gene encodes CDR1 SGHRS and CDR2 YFSETQ. The CDR3 has 14 amino acids. V was pared by 4 bases and J by 4 bases, with 11 bases between. Here the CDR3 DNA reads TGCGCCAGCAGCCCGAGGACAGTTAATGAAAAACTGTTTTTT. Residues: CASSPRTVNEKLFF. Based on the CDR3 plus reference TRBV5-1 and TRBJ1-4, the full variable domain is KAGVTQTPRYLIKTRGQQVTLSCSPISGHRSVSWYQQTPGQGLQFLFEYFSETQRNKGNFPGRFSGRQFSNSRSEMNVSTLELGDSALYLCASSPRTVNEKLFFGSGTQLSVL.

The chain joins TRBV5-5 to TRBJ2-1; D may be TRBD1 (6 bases). The CDR3 extends over 14 amino acids. The V gene lost 4 bases and the J gene lost 8 bases, with 16 bases spanning the gap. Germline V lookup: CDR1 SGHKS, CDR2 YYEKEE (reference sequence). CDR3 DNA sequence: TGTGCCAGCAGCGCAGGGGAAGGTGGGGATGAGCAGTTCTTC. Residues: CASSAGEGGDEQFF. Together with reference TRBV5-5 and TRBJ2-1, the CDR3 gives the full variable domain: DAGVTQSPTHLIKTRGQQVTLRCSPISGHKSVSWYQQVLGQGPQFIFQYYEKEERGRGNFPDRFSARQFPNYSSELNVNALLLGDSALYLCASSAGEGGDEQFFGPGTRLTVL.

The chain links TRBV9 to TRBJ1-4; perhaps TRBD1 as D (5 bases). V shed 4 bases and J shed 7 bases, with 20 bases lying between them. CDR3 length equals 16 residues. The germline V gene has CDR1 SGDLS and CDR2 YYNGEE. CDR3 region: CASSPQGFNVGEKLFF. The CDR3 DNA reads TGTGCCAGCAGCCCTCAGGGTTTCAACGTCGGTGAAAAACTGTTTTTT.